A selection of T cell receptor beta chains follows, all from one sample in a study of radiotherapy plus CTLA-4 blockade in lung cancer. Sequenced by immunoSEQ multiplex PCR; TCRdb stores in-frame clones only, minus some. The table lists 70,000 to 95,000 clones, more than 75% of them singletons. This material consisted of peripheral blood, taken from a patient treated with radiotherapy plus ipilimumab. These receptors all come from a human donor with non-small cell lung cancer that progressed on radiotherapy plus ipilimumab. Both conserved end residues are part of each CDR3.

V	length	J	CDR3
TRBV11-2	15	TRBJ2-7	CASSLYTGLSYEQYF
TRBV27	13	TRBJ1-1	CASNRGRGTEAFF
TRBV19	14	TRBJ1-1	CASSIGMVNTEAFF
TRBV5-4	15	TRBJ2-5	CASQLAGGPGETQYF
TRBV7-9	15	TRBJ2-3	CASSLALGLMDTQYF
TRBV18	16	TRBJ2-3	CASSPRGARVTDTQYF
TRBV18	17	TRBJ2-5	CASSRGHVGAGEETQYF
TRBV7-9	15	TRBJ1-1	CASSLSSGGGTEAFF
TRBV6-1	14	TRBJ2-5	CASKDSRFGETQYF
TRBV28	11	TRBJ2-7	CASSTKYEQYF
TRBV6-1	13	TRBJ2-5	CASSEAPVKTQYF
TRBV11-3	12	TRBJ2-7	CASSLVASEQYF
TRBV9	14	TRBJ2-1	CASSISGTNNEQFF
TRBV6-6	14	TRBJ1-5	CASGKGVYNQPQHF
TRBV7-9	14	TRBJ1-2	CASSFRGGGYGYTF
TRBV29-1	12	TRBJ2-7	CSVEVPGRGQYF
TRBV7-6	13	TRBJ1-2	CASSQRTGNGYTF
TRBV7-2	15	TRBJ2-7	CASSIGGRRANEQYF
TRBV29-1	13	TRBJ1-2	CSVDPRGDYGYTF
TRBV7-2	13	TRBJ2-7	CATARGVFYEQYF
TRBV7-8	13	TRBJ1-4	CASSRQGYEKLFF
TRBV5-1	17	TRBJ2-2	CASRISGMRANTGELFF
TRBV4-1	15	TRBJ1-6	CASRPGQGFNSPLHF
TRBV7-2	16	TRBJ2-7	CASSQGLAGGGYEQYF
TRBV7-2	14	TRBJ1-5	CASSLVEGNQPQHF
TRBV15	13	TRBJ1-2	CATSRDRLYGYTF
TRBV7-8	15	TRBJ2-7	CASSQTGQGFNEQYF
TRBV15	13	TRBJ1-1	CATSRQENTEAFF
TRBV5-6	16	TRBJ1-4	CASSPGGASTNEKLFF
TRBV30	14	TRBJ1-4	CAWSRRGFGEKLFF
TRBV5-1	16	TRBJ2-2	CASSLAGQGNTGELFF
TRBV11-2	14	TRBJ2-3	CASSGGGSTDTQYF
TRBV6-6	14	TRBJ2-1	CASTDHFPVNEQFF
TRBV5-6	13	TRBJ1-1	CASSPGQGMSAFF
TRBV28	15	TRBJ2-7	CASSLRQGALYEQYF
TRBV6-1	14	TRBJ2-5	CASSEAPGAETQYF
TRBV11-3	13	TRBJ2-1	CASSLDRGTEQFF
TRBV15	15	TRBJ1-5	CATSRERGSNQPQHF
TRBV19	12	TRBJ1-2	CASSIAGYGYTF
TRBV19	16	TRBJ1-3	CASRDPSGSSGNTIYF
TRBV7-9	13	TRBJ1-2	CASSLPGTYGYTF
TRBV30	14	TRBJ1-1	CAWSFDFMNTEAFF
TRBV15	15	TRBJ2-1	CATSIGAGTYNEQFF
TRBV29-1	12	TRBJ1-5	CSVGDSNQPQHF
TRBV5-1	12	TRBJ1-2	CASSLGGFGYTF
TRBV5-4	14	TRBJ2-3	CASSRESWTDTQYF
TRBV27	14	TRBJ2-4	CASSSNLGLAAQYF